This T cell receptor beta chain was found in a study of blood T cell repertoires in COVID-19. Whole-study context: Some COVID-19 samples were acute and others convalescent; all came from the United States, Italy and Spain. Sample material is recorded as cDNA or gDNA derived from T cells, B-cell-depleted T cells, or PBMCs.

Measured with immunoSEQ multiplex PCR; TCRdb has only the in-frame clones, and not every one. The sample holds hundreds of thousands of clones, roughly 89% seen once. In Seattle, patients joined the study during active infection and were tracked longitudinally. The receptor comes from a man aged 18 to 29 with COVID-19, enrolled during active disease. The sequencing input was peripheral blood.

CDR3 nucleotide sequence: TGCACCAGCGGCCGACTAGCGGCGAACACCGGGGAGCTGTTTTTT. Its protein product is CTSGRLAANTGELFF. The V gene is TRBV1, the J gene TRBJ2-2; TRBD2 is taken as the D call from the table, unchecked against the DNA. TRBV1 is given as a pseudogene. This CDR3 has 15 amino acids.